This passage covers 29 T cell receptor beta chains from one sample sequenced in a study of tumor and adjacent non-tumor tissue in lung cancer. This sample's RNA came from whole unsorted tissue. A modified ARM-PCR protocol with three rounds of nested PCR amplified TCRbeta. MiXCR, applied by TCRdb to the multiplex PCR reads, yields one record per CDR3 protein. The table records approximately 76,000 distinct CDR3 sequences, under 70% of them present only once. Material for sequencing was lung tumor tissue. Receptor source: a woman between 70 and 85 years old with non-small cell lung cancer.

The V and J genes are TRBV12-3 or TRBV12-4 and TRBJ2-3; TRBD2 aligns across 7 bases. J lost 1 base, V lost 6 bases, and 7 bases had no gene match. This CDR3 is built from 15 residues. CDR3 nucleotide sequence: TGTGCCAGCAGCTGCGGACTAGTGGGCACAGATACGCAGTATTTT. This encodes CASSCGLVGTDTQYF.

V usage is TRBV2 and J usage is TRBJ2-5, with D tentatively TRBD2 (7 bases). Germline values: CDR1 SNHLY, CDR2 FYNNEI. The V end lost 3 bases, the J end lost 4 bases, and 12 bases lay between the germline ends. This CDR3 contains 14 residues. In DNA form, the CDR3 reads TGTGCCAGCAGTGACGGGGGGCGGAGAGAGACCCAGTACTTC. The encoded protein is CASSDGGRRETQYF.

J is TRBJ2-1 and V is TRBV30, with 14 bases that match TRBD2. The CDR3 runs 15 residues. With 4 bases clipped from V and 6 bases from J, the junction kept 5 bases outside the gene matches. In germline, CDR1 is GTSNPN, CDR2 SVGIG (reference sequence). Here the CDR3 DNA reads TGTGCCTGGAAGGAAGGACTAGCGGGAGGCAATGAGCAGTTCTTC. Translated, it gives CAWKEGLAGGNEQFF.

With regard to this clonotype: Sequence at one end of the junction differs from germline and may be a read error. This chain links TRBV11-3 with TRBJ2-1; D is possibly TRBD2 (6 bases). Per the germline V gene, CDR1 is SGHNT and CDR2 is YENEEA. The CDR3 extends over 14 amino acids. This chain's CDR3 is CASSLGLDYSEQFF. CDR3 in DNA: TGTGCCAGCAGCCTGGGACTGGACTACAGTGAGCAGTTCTTC.

J is TRBJ2-3 and V is TRBV7-2, with 8 bases matching TRBD2. The CDR3 consists of 12 residues. Germline trimming cut 5 bases from V and 6 bases from J; bases unmatched to any gene: 1. Germline V gene sequence: CDR1 SGHTA, CDR2 FQGNSA. CDR3 region: CASSPGGDTQYF. In nucleotides, the CDR3 is TGTGCCAGCAGCCCGGGAGGGGATACGCAGTATTTT.

This chain uses TRBV28 with TRBJ1-1; D remains ambiguous. The CDR3 is 15 residues long. Trimming stripped 3 bases from V and 8 bases from J, with 19 bases between. Germline CDR1 reads MDHEN; CDR2 reads SYDVKM. CDR3 amino acids: CASSFVGRIFTEAFF. The CDR3 DNA reads TGTGCCAGCAGTTTTGTGGGCAGGATATTCACGGAAGCTTTCTTT.

Comments on this clonotype: This is likely a read error, given that the CDR3 carries no conserved phenylalanine or tryptophan at its end. The chain links TRBV6-2 or TRBV6-3 to TRBJ2-5; D is unresolved. The CDR3 is 11 residues long. CDR1 is MNHEY and CDR2 is SVGEGT in the germline V gene. The chain's CDR3 is CASSYEETQYL. For the CDR3, the DNA is TGTGCCAGCAGTTACGAAGAGACGCAGTACTTA.

In its sample, this clonotype is medium-sized. The gene calls are TRBV5-4 and TRBJ2-6, with no clear D. There are 14 residues in the CDR3. Trimming took 8 bases from V and 1 from J, leaving 10 bases between them. From germline, CDR1 is SGHNT and CDR2 YYREEE (reference sequence). The chain's CDR3 is CASKDTSGANVLTF. In DNA form, the CDR3 reads TGTGCCAGTAAAGACACTTCTGGGGCCAACGTCCTGACTTTC.

The V gene is TRBV6-6, the J gene TRBJ2-5, with unresolved D. The CDR3 runs 16 residues. CDR1 and CDR2 from the germline V gene are MNHNY and SVGAGI (reference sequence). V shed 2 bases and J shed 5 bases, with 18 bases lying between them. Here the CDR3 DNA reads TGTGCCAGCAGTTACCATGGTAACTCGGATAGGGAGACCCAGTACTTC. It codes for CASSYHGNSDRETQYF.

This clonotype was seen repeatedly, ten times or more. V gene TRBV6-2 or TRBV6-3 combines with J gene TRBJ2-7; 8 bases agree with TRBD1. The V segment lost 4 bases and the J segment 6 bases; nucleotides outside the gene matches: 8. Germline V gene data show CDR1 as MNHEY and CDR2 as SVGEGT. The CDR3 extends over 14 amino acids. The CDR3, as DNA: TGTGCCAGCAGTTTGCGGGCAGGGGGCTTCGAGCAGTACTTC. Amino acid sequence: CASSLRAGGFEQYF.

As to this clonotype: A much larger clone differs by one base, so this may be a read error. The rearrangement links TRBV20-1 to TRBJ1-1; D not certain. V was pared by 1 base and J by 4 bases, with 13 bases between. This CDR3 has 14 residues. In germline, CDR1 is DFQATT, CDR2 SNEGSKA (reference sequence). The DNA of the CDR3 is TGCAGTGCTAGAGTGTCGGGAAGGGTCACTGAAGCTTTCTTT. As protein: CSARVSGRVTEAFF.

This chain joins TRBV6-2 or TRBV6-3 and TRBJ2-7; D unresolved. The CDR3 loop spans 18 amino acids. The V and J ends lost 8 bases and 0 bases respectively, with 26 bases between them. Germline V gene sequence: CDR1 MNHEY, CDR2 SVGEGT. In DNA form, the CDR3 reads TGTGCCAGCTGCCCGCCCAAGTGGCTAGTGGGAACCTCCTACGAGCAGTACTTC. Translating gives CASCPPKWLVGTSYEQYF.

Regarding this clonotype: This clone may be a read error of a much larger clone one base away. This chain links TRBV7-2 with TRBJ1-5, with 7 bases identical to TRBD1. The CDR3 has 16 residues. Losses at the gene ends were 7 bases for V and 5 bases for J; bases not matched to a gene: 14. Germline CDR1 is SGHTA and CDR2 is FQGNSA. The CDR3, as DNA: TGTGCCAGCAACCCCCAGACAGGGTTTCCGGATCAGCCCCAGCATTTT. As protein: CASNPQTGFPDQPQHF. The full variable domain, in which reference TRBV7-2 and TRBJ1-5 provide the parts outside the CDR3, is GAGVSQSPSNKVTEKGKDVELRCDPISGHTALYWYRQSLGQGLEFLIYFQGNSAPDKSGLPSDRFSAERTGGSVSTLTIQRTQQEDSAVYLCASNPQTGFPDQPQHFGDGTRLSIL.

This rearrangement joins TRBV7-8 to TRBJ2-3; D gene ambiguous. V lost 1 base and J lost 0, with 14 bases in between. From germline, CDR1 is SGHVS and CDR2 FQNEAQ. The CDR3 is made up of 17 amino acids. The CDR3 coding sequence is TGTGCCAGCAGCTTAGACTATACGGATGGAAGCACAGATACGCAGTATTTT. Protein: CASSLDYTDGSTDTQYF.

On this clonotype: This likely comes from a read error, as the CDR3 has no conserved phenylalanine or tryptophan at its end. The rearrangement uses TRBV7-9 and TRBJ2-3; 7 bases align to TRBD2. This CDR3 comprises 15 residues. J gave up 0 bases and V 5 bases, and 5 bases lay outside the gene matches. In germline, CDR1 is SEHNR, CDR2 FQNEAQ (reference sequence). The CDR3: CASSLVAGSTDTQYY. The CDR3 coding sequence is TGTGCCAGCAGCCTAGTAGCGGGCAGCACAGATACGCAGTATTAT.

This chain joins TRBV14 and TRBJ2-1; no definite D call. Trimming cost V 2 bases and J 8 bases, with 16 bases left between them. Germline V gene lookup returns CDR1 SGHDN and CDR2 FVKESK. This CDR3 is 15 amino acids long. For the CDR3, the DNA is TGTGCCAGCAGCCAAATCTGGACGGCCAGTCATGAGCAGTTCTTC. Translated, it gives CASSQIWTASHEQFF.

The V and J genes are TRBV19 and TRBJ2-7; the match to TRBD2 covers 8 bases. With V trimmed by 5 bases and J by 3 bases, 9 bases remained unmatched. The CDR3 loop spans 15 amino acids. CDR1 is LNHDA and CDR2 is SQIVND in the germline V gene (reference sequence). The CDR3 is CASSLGKREFYEQYF. The CDR3 region has the DNA TGTGCCAGTAGTCTCGGCAAGCGGGAGTTCTACGAGCAGTACTTC.

Concerning this clonotype: This CDR3 fails to terminate in the conserved phenylalanine or tryptophan, so it likely reflects a read error. This sequence joins TRBV11-1 and TRBJ2-1; no clear D. Trimming removed 6 bases at V and 4 bases at J, with 7 bases between. CDR3 size: 12 residues. Per the germline V gene, CDR1 is SGHAT and CDR2 is FQDESV (reference sequence). This chain's CDR3 is CASRLNYNEQFS. CDR3 sequence (DNA): TGTGCCAGCAGATTAAATTACAATGAGCAGTTCTCC.

About this clonotype itself: This sequence may be a read error, since a much larger clone differs from it by one base. The chain uses TRBV30 and TRBJ1-1, with D possibly TRBD1 on 5 matching bases. CDR1 GTSNPN and CDR2 SVGIG come from the germline V gene (reference sequence). This CDR3 has 11 residues. Trimming removed 4 bases at V and 6 bases at J, with 9 bases between. The CDR3 DNA reads TGTGCCTGGATCAGGGACGCTGAAGCTTTCTTT. Its translation is CAWIRDAEAFF.

This clonotype occurred many times. The V and J genes are TRBV12-3 or TRBV12-4 and TRBJ2-7; tentative D call: TRBD1 (5 bases). The CDR3 consists of 19 residues. V lost 5 bases to trimming and J lost 3 bases, with 29 bases between them. The DNA for the CDR3 is TGTGCCAGCAGTCGCTCCCCTAGAATTGGGGCAGAAAGTGACTACGAGCAGTACTTC. This encodes CASSRSPRIGAESDYEQYF.

Remarks on this clonotype: Since a much larger clone is just one base distant, this may be a read error. This sequence joins TRBV28 and TRBJ2-7; TRBD2 agrees at 7 bases. Unmatched junction bases numbered 12, after V lost 7 bases and J lost 3 bases. The CDR3 contains 15 residues. Germline-derived CDR1 and CDR2 are MDHEN and SYDVKM. Here the CDR3 reads CASTRGGSLIYEQYF. DNA for the CDR3: TGTGCCAGCACCCGAGGCGGGAGCCTTATCTACGAGCAGTACTTC.

About this clonotype: One end of the junction is discordant with germline, which a read error may explain. The gene calls are TRBV28 and TRBJ1-4; 11 positions match TRBD1. This CDR3 comprises 16 residues. Germline assignment: CDR1 MDHEN and CDR2 SYDVKM. CDR3 in DNA: TGTGCCAGCAGCCCGGACAGGGGGCTAGATAGTGAAAAACTATTTTTT. Protein product: CASSPDRGLDSEKLFF.

Details on this clonotype: Sequence at one end of the junction differs from germline and may be a read error. The DNA for the CDR3 is TGTGCAAGCAGTCCACGGCTAGCGGGCAACAATGAGCTGTTCTTC. Its protein is CASSPRLAGNNELFF. The rearrangement joins TRBV6-6 to TRBJ2-1, with 8 bases matching TRBD2. Germline CDR1 and CDR2: MNHNY and SVGAGI (reference sequence). The length of the CDR3 is 15 residues.

Turning to this clonotype: This may arise from a read error, as a much more abundant clone is one base away. J is TRBJ2-7 and V is TRBV5-1; 7 bases match TRBD1. CDR1 SGHRS and CDR2 YFSETQ come from the germline V gene. With V trimmed by 4 bases and J by 3 bases, 10 bases remained unmatched. CDR3 length: 15 amino acids. This chain's CDR3 is CASSLRDRKVYEQYF. The DNA of the CDR3 is TGCGCCAGCAGCCTCAGGGACAGAAAAGTCTACGAGCAGTACTTC. Full variable domain (remainder filled in from reference TRBV5-1 and TRBJ2-7): KAGVTQTPRYLIKTRGQQVTLSCSPISGHRSVSWYQQTPGQGLQFLFEYFSETQRNKGNFPGRFSGRQFSNSRSEMNVSTLELGDSALYLCASSLRDRKVYEQYFGPGTRLTVT.

A note on this clonotype: Given the absence of the conserved phenylalanine or tryptophan at the CDR3 end, a read error is likely. J is TRBJ2-1 and V is TRBV11-1, with 7 bases aligning to TRBD2. CDR1 and CDR2 (germline): SGHAT, FQDESV (reference sequence). This CDR3 region has 14 residues. This CDR3 reads CASSLEGGPYEQFL. The CDR3 nucleotides are TGTGCCAGTAGCTTAGAGGGAGGGCCTTATGAGCAGTTCTTA.

Notes on this clonotype: A read error may explain this, as a much larger clone is one base away. Because it lacks the conserved phenylalanine or tryptophan at the end, this CDR3 is likely a read error. CDR3 amino acids: CASSLVLAGGDEQYL. In nucleotides, the CDR3 is TGCGCCAGCAGCTTGGTTTTAGCGGGAGGCGACGAGCAGTACCTC. This sequence joins TRBV5-1 and TRBJ2-7, with TRBD2 identical over 10 bases. J was trimmed by 5 bases and V by 0 bases; bases with no gene match: 5. Looked up from germline, CDR1 is SGHRS and CDR2 is YFSETQ. The CDR3 spans 15 residues.

The J gene is TRBJ1-2, the V gene TRBV30; D is undetermined. CDR3 length: 13 residues. Trimming removed 2 bases at V and 1 base at J, with 8 bases between. The germline V gene encodes CDR1 GTSNPN and CDR2 SVGIG (reference sequence). The CDR3 protein is CAWSPDGNYGYTF. The CDR3 DNA follows: TGTGCCTGGAGTCCGGACGGTAACTATGGCTACACCTTC.

This chain links TRBV11-2 with TRBJ2-7; TRBD1 might be the D (6 bases). The V gene's germline CDR1 is SGHAT and CDR2 FQNNGV. V lost 3 bases, J lost 6 bases, and 18 bases lay in between. This CDR3 spans 15 amino acids. Here the CDR3 DNA reads TGTGCCAGCAGCTTTTACCGGGCAGGGGTATCCGAGCAGTACTTC. It codes for CASSFYRAGVSEQYF.

This clonotype is medium-sized by share. The chain is built from TRBV6-1 and TRBJ2-1; 8 bases are a match to TRBD2. V lost 2 bases to trimming and J lost 4 bases; unmatched junction nucleotides: 7. The V gene's germline CDR1 is MNHNS and CDR2 SASEGT. This CDR3 has 16 residues. The CDR3 coding sequence is TGTGCCAGCAGTGAAATGCGGGAGGCCCTATACAATGAGCAGTTCTTC. Its translation is CASSEMREALYNEQFF.